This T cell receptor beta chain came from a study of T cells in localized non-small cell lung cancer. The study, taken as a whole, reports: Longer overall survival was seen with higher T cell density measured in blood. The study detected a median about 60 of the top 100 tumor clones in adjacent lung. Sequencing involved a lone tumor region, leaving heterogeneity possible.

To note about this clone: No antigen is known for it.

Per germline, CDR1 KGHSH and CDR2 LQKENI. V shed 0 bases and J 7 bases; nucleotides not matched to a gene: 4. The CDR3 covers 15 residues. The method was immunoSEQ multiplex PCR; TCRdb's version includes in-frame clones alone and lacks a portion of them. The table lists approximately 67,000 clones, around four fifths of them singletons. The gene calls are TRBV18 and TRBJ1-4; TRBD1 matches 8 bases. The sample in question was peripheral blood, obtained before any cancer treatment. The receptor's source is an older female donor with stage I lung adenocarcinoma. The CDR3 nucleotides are TGTGCCAGCTCACCACCCGGGACAGGTGGTGAAAAACTGTTTTTT. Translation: CASSPPGTGGEKLFF.